What follows are 7 T cell receptor beta chains derived from one specimen sequenced in a study of T cell clonality in common variable immunodeficiency. General study findings and limits: Fewer deletions and N-nucleotide insertions were reportedly seen in common variable immunodeficiency TCR beta sequences.

This table comes from immunoSEQ multiplex PCR, and its TCRdb copy is limited to in-frame clones, with some not included. The sample includes about 20,000 clones, none of them occurring once. No antigen is known for these receptors. Source material: peripheral blood mononuclear cells. The source is a human donor with common variable immunodeficiency.

As for this clone: Read coverage stops 3 residues before the CDR3 terminus; the germline J gene supplies the remainder. The genes are TRBV2 and TRBJ2-2; TRBD1 is a possible D gene (5 bases). The CDR3 is made up of 17 amino acids. Germline assignment: CDR1 SNHLY and CDR2 FYNNEI. Trimming left V 5 bases short and J 3 bases short, with 19 bases between. The CDR3 is CASSRVRQGVYTGELFF. Incomplete CDR3 DNA: TGTGCCAGCAGTCGGGTCAGGCAGGGTGTATACACCGGGGAG.

As concerns this clone: The CDR3 extends 3 residues past the end of the read, so its final part is completed from the germline J gene. The chain uses TRBV7-2 and TRBJ2-7, with D hard to call. The germline V gene encodes CDR1 SGHTA and CDR2 FQGNSA. Trimming stripped 1 base from V and 3 bases from J, with 7 bases between. This CDR3 spans 13 amino acids. CDR3 bases read: TGTGCCAGCAGCTTAGAGCCCCTCTACGAG. Amino acids: CASSLEPLYE. The CDR3 in its entirety is CASSLEPLYEQYF.

Ten or more counts support this clone. The CDR3 end falls 3 residues outside the read, so it is completed with the germline J gene. The J gene is TRBJ2-5, the V gene TRBV18; a weak D match, TRBD1 (5 bases). V dropped 0 bases and J dropped 4 bases, with 12 bases sitting between them. Germline-derived CDR1 and CDR2 are KGHSH and LQKENI. The CDR3 is 15 amino acids. The CDR3 loop reads CASSPPGPGGETQYF. The CDR3 bases that were read are TGTGCCAGCTCACCACCGGGGCCCGGCGGAGAGACC.

Ten or more counts support this clone. One end of the junction is discordant with germline, which a read error may explain. The CDR3 sequence: CASSQDPRANTEAFF. The covered CDR3 bases are TGCGCCAGCAGCCAAGATCCCAGGGCGAACACTGAA. The chain links TRBV4-2 to TRBJ1-1; TRBD1 is a possible D gene (5 bases). Sequencing ends 3 residues short of the CDR3 end; the germline J gene provides the rest. CDR1 and CDR2 (germline): LGHNA, YNFKEQ. This CDR3 is 15 amino acids long.

This clone came up a few times. Read coverage stops 3 residues before the CDR3 terminus; the germline J gene supplies the remainder. This chain connects TRBV20-1 to TRBJ2-7; 7 nucleotides line up with TRBD2. This CDR3 contains 13 residues. Germline CDR1 DFQATT, CDR2 SNEGSKA (reference sequence). Trimming removed 1 base from V and 4 bases from J; junction bases left unmatched: 4. The part of the CDR3 DNA that was read is TGCAGTGCTAGAGGCGGGAGCAGGTACGAG. Translated: CSARGGSRYE. The whole CDR3 protein reads CSARGGSRYEQYF.

To note about this clone: Read data end 3 residues before the CDR3 end; the end is taken from the germline J gene. V is TRBV29-1 and J is TRBJ2-3; the match to TRBD2 covers 8 bases. The CDR3 has 13 residues. With V trimmed by 5 bases and J by 4 bases, 5 bases remained unmatched. Germline V gives CDR1 SQVTM, CDR2 ANQGSEA. The sequenced CDR3 bases are TGCAGCGTTAAGTCGGGGGGGCCAGATACG. Its protein product is CSVKSGGPDT. The whole CDR3 sequence reads CSVKSGGPDTQYF.

This clone was found a few times. The read terminates 3 residues ahead of where the CDR3 ends, so the germline J gene completes it. V usage is TRBV18 and J usage is TRBJ2-5; D is perhaps TRBD2 (5 bases). The CDR3 runs 14 residues. Trimming cost V 6 bases and J 6 bases, with 17 bases left between them. Germline assignment: CDR1 KGHSH and CDR2 LQKENI. The CDR3 spells CASSLNPSNKTQYF. The CDR3 DNA, read in part, is TGTGCCAGCTCTCTAAACCCTAGCAATAAGACC.